This entry features one TCR beta chain sequence. The antigen is not known. These data belong to a study of human T cells and chemical hapten exposure. Background on the study: In the sensitization step, 2% DPC was placed on around 2 cm by around 2 cm of upper inner arm skin. For the roughly 26-week duration of the study, patients were given weekly doses of diphenylcyclopropenone on the scalp.

Time point of the sample: pre-sensitization, week 0. Treatment defined: therapeutic diphenylcyclopropenone sensitization with weekly scalp DPC. V was cut by 5 bases and J by 1 base, with 11 bases left in between. CDR1 is SGHAT and CDR2 is FQNNGV in the germline V gene. The CDR3 contains 14 residues. Notes on the study in general: Compared with pre-sensitization or healthy control sets, expanded TCRs clustered more.

It was the library that attached unique molecular identifiers to individual cDNA molecules. MiXCR, applied by TCRdb to the RACE reads, yields one record per CDR3 protein. Of tens of thousands of distinct CDR3 sequences listed, around 9.6% are singletons. The J gene is TRBJ1-1, the V gene TRBV11-2, with D possibly TRBD1 on 5 matching bases. This material consisted of whole blood, taken in connection with sensitization to the hapten diphenylcyclopropenone (DPC). The TCR comes from a woman between 40 and 55 years old with alopecia areata. Some clones in this sample may be carry-over from other donors' samples. CDR3 amino acids: CASSPQGGNTEAFF. The CDR3 DNA reads TGTGCCAGCAGCCCCCAGGGTGGGAACACTGAAGCTTTCTTT.